Listed below are T cell receptor beta chains from one sample, sequenced in a study of graft-versus-host responses after intestinal transplantation. Profiled with immunoSEQ multiplex PCR; TCRdb holds only in-frame clones, not every one. The table records 75,000 to 100,000 clones, roughly four fifths of them present only once. The antigens for these receptors are not known. This specimen was unstimulated CD8+ T cells sorted from spleen or lymph node cells, taken before intestinal transplant. These receptors were obtained from a human donor who received an intestinal transplant. Each CDR3 is given with its conserved first and last residue. D genes are given only for firm matches. Size tells how often a clone was seen (once, few, many) or the class of an expanded clone, and some rows leave it out.

J gene,V gene,clone size,D gene,CDR3 DNA,CDR3 protein
TRBJ1-1,TRBV4-1,.,.,TGCGCCAGCAGCCAAAACACTGAAGCTTTCTTT,CASSQNTEAFF
TRBJ2-2,TRBV4-1,.,.,TGCGCCAGCAGCCAAGGTCCGGGGGCCCACACCGGGGAGCTGTTTTTT,CASSQGPGAHTGELFF
TRBJ1-5,TRBV4-1,.,.,TGCGCCAGCAGCCATTGGTGGGGTAATCAGCCCCAGCATTTT,CASSHWWGNQPQHF
TRBJ2-3,TRBV7-2,.,.,TGTGCCAGCAGCTTAGTTGGCGGGATTAGCACAGATACGCAGTATTTT,CASSLVGGISTDTQYF
TRBJ2-7,TRBV5-1,.,TRBD1,TGCGCCAGCAGCCCCTACGGACAGGGGAGTATGTACGAGCAGTACTTC,CASSPYGQGSMYEQYF
TRBJ2-5,TRBV19,.,.,TGTGCCAGTAGGGACTGGCCCCACGAGACCCAGTACTTC,CASRDWPHETQYF
TRBJ1-1,TRBV11-2,.,.,TGTGCCAGCAGCTCCGGACTGTCCGGAGAAGCTTTCTTT,CASSSGLSGEAFF
TRBJ2-5,TRBV7-9,.,.,TGTGCCAGCAGCTTAGTTGGGGGAACCCCTTTAGAGACCCAGTACTTC,CASSLVGGTPLETQYF
TRBJ2-7,TRBV19,.,TRBD2,TGTGCCAGTAGTATAGCGGGAGGGCCCTACGAGCAGTACTTC,CASSIAGGPYEQYF
TRBJ2-7,TRBV7-9,.,.,TGTGCCAGCAGCTTACTCTCCAGAGGGGACGAGCAGTACTTC,CASSLLSRGDEQYF
TRBJ2-2,TRBV28,once,.,TGTGCCAGCAGTTTGGCTGCAGGGTGGGGCGGGGAGCTGTTTTTT,CASSLAAGWGGELFF
TRBJ1-2,TRBV6-5,.,TRBD1,TGTGCCAGCAGTGAAACGGACAGGGACTATGGCTACACCTTC,CASSETDRDYGYTF
TRBJ2-3,TRBV6-6,.,.,TGTGCCAGCAGTTCAGAGACAGACCACTACACAGATACGCAGTATTTT,CASSSETDHYTDTQYF
TRBJ2-7,TRBV4-2,.,TRBD2,TGTGCCAGCAGCCAAGGGACTAGCGGTTACGAGCAGTACTTC,CASSQGTSGYEQYF
TRBJ2-1,TRBV19,once,TRBD1,TGTGCCAGTAGTTACGGGACAGCTTACAATGAGCAGTTCTTC,CASSYGTAYNEQFF
TRBJ2-7,TRBV27,.,TRBD1,TGTGCCAGCAGCCCGGGACAGGGATTAGGCGAGCAGTACTTC,CASSPGQGLGEQYF
TRBJ1-1,TRBV6-5,.,.,TGTGCCAGCAGTTACAACGGTGGGGGGACTGAAGCTTTCTTT,CASSYNGGGTEAFF
TRBJ1-2,TRBV28,few,TRBD1,TGTGCCAGCAGCGCGGGACAGTTGAATGGCTACACCTTC,CASSAGQLNGYTF
TRBJ1-2,TRBV6-1,.,.,TGTGCCAGCAGTTATGGGCCCTTGGACTATGGCTACACCTTC,CASSYGPLDYGYTF
TRBJ1-2,TRBV5-4,.,.,TGTGCCAGCAGCTTGGATGGAACAGCGAATAACTATGGCTACACCTTC,CASSLDGTANNYGYTF
TRBJ2-3,TRBV9,.,TRBD2,TGTGCCAGCAGCGTAGCTTTAGCGGGGAGCACAGATACGCAGTATTTT,CASSVALAGSTDTQYF
TRBJ2-3,TRBV6-5,once,.,TGTGCCAGCAGTTACTCGATCCGGACTAGCACAGATACGCAGTATTTT,CASSYSIRTSTDTQYF
TRBJ1-5,TRBV6-6,.,.,TGTGCCAGCACACTGGCGCAGGGCAATCAGCCCCAGCATTTT,CASTLAQGNQPQHF
TRBJ1-2,TRBV5-6,.,.,TGTGCCAGCAGCTTGATAGCCTTCTATGGCTACACCTTC,CASSLIAFYGYTF
TRBJ2-1,TRBV4-1,.,TRBD2,TGCGCCAGCAGCCGAGTGCTAGCGGGCATAAAGCTAGGGGAGCAGTTCTTC,CASSRVLAGIKLGEQFF
TRBJ2-1,TRBV5-6,.,.,TGTGCCAGCAGCTTTGGATCTCCAAAGGGTGAGCAGTTCTTC,CASSFGSPKGEQFF
TRBJ1-5,TRBV6-6,.,TRBD1,TGTGCCAGCAGTTACACGGGACAGGGGTATCAGCCCCAGCATTTT,CASSYTGQGYQPQHF
TRBJ2-7,TRBV9,.,TRBD1,TGTGCCAGCAGCGAGGGACAGGCCTCCTACGAGCAGTACTTC,CASSEGQASYEQYF
TRBJ2-6,TRBV4-2,.,.,TGTGCCAGCAGCCAAGATCAGGGCGCTGGGGCCAACGTCCTGACTTTC,CASSQDQGAGANVLTF